This T cell receptor beta chain was identified in a study of shared clonotypes between healthy human individuals. Germline CDR1 MNHEY, CDR2 SMNVEV (reference sequence). The CDR3 length is 14 residues. V was shortened by 4 bases and J by 0 bases, with 7 bases between the two germline ends. At deep level, the assay was performed. Sequencing was performed with immunoSEQ multiplex PCR; in TCRdb, only in-frame clones are kept and a portion is missing. The sample lists about 820,000 clones; 92% were seen once. Only CD45RO-negative cells positively selected for CCR7 counted as naive CD8 cells, so terminally differentiated effector memory CD45RA+ cells were excluded.

Material for sequencing was naive CD8+ T cells sorted from blood. This clonotype was sampled from a man under 40 in good health. The chain couples TRBV27 to TRBJ1-5; D not resolved. CDR3 sequence (DNA): TGTGCCAGCAGTTCCGGCGTTAGCAATCAGCCCCAGCATTTT. As protein: CASSSGVSNQPQHF.